These 30 T cell receptor beta chains originate from one sample sequenced in a study of control samples from healthy donors and cancer patients. Produced via immunoSEQ multiplex PCR; TCRdb's table is partial and in-frame only. Here the sample spans 350,000 to 450,000 clones, around 90% being singletons. The sequenced material came from PBMCs. These receptors all stem from a man aged 35-49 years with head and neck cancer.

This chain uses TRBV28 with TRBJ2-7; 12 bases match TRBD2. The CDR3 length is 20 residues. Germline loops: CDR1 MDHEN, CDR2 SYDVKM. Losses at the gene ends were 6 bases for V and 0 bases for J; bases not matched to a gene: 18. The CDR3 is CASSIHGLASGGGSSYEQYF. The CDR3 DNA sequence: TGTGCCAGCAGCATTCATGGTTTGGCTAGCGGGGGGGGAAGCTCCTACGAGCAGTACTTC.

The chain joins TRBV30 to TRBJ1-6; D is unclear. The CDR3 sequence is 16 residues long. CDR1 GTSNPN and CDR2 SVGIG come from the germline V gene (reference sequence). Trimming shortened V by 0 bases and J by 8 bases, and 17 bases separated the two germline ends. The CDR3 region has the DNA TGTGCCTGGAGTGTACTAGGGCGGATGGATTATTCACCCCTCCACTTT. Translated: CAWSVLGRMDYSPLHF.

As DNA, the CDR3 is TGCGCCAGCAGGCCGGGACCGAACACCGGGGAGCTGTTTTTT. It encodes CASRPGPNTGELFF. This chain links TRBV10-1 with TRBJ2-2, with D perhaps matching TRBD1 or TRBD2 (5 bases each). CDR1 is WNHNN, CDR2 SYGVQD, per germline (reference sequence). This CDR3 contains 14 residues. V was pared by 6 bases and J by 0 bases, with 8 bases between.

The chain is built from TRBV28 and TRBJ1-5; D remains unclear. V gave up 8 bases and J gave up 1 base, with 9 bases separating them. This CDR3 comprises 13 residues. Germline lookup yields CDR1 MDHEN and CDR2 SYDVKM. CDR3 loop: CASCLVSNQPQHF. The CDR3 nucleotides are TGTGCCAGCTGCTTAGTAAGCAATCAGCCCCAGCATTTT. Together with reference TRBV28 and TRBJ1-5, the CDR3 gives the full variable domain: DVKVTQSSRYLVKRTGEKVFLECVQDMDHENMFWYRQDPGLGLRLIYFSYDVKMKEKGDIPEGYSVSREKKERFSLILESASTNQTSMYLCASCLVSNQPQHFGDGTRLSIL.

This rearrangement joins TRBV5-6 to TRBJ1-2; D perhaps matches TRBD1 (5 bases). This CDR3 has 13 residues. The germline gives CDR1 SGHDT, CDR2 YYEEEE. Deletions cut 0 bases from V and 8 bases from J, with 11 bases between. Here the CDR3 reads CASSLGGDFGYTF. CDR3 nucleotide sequence: TGTGCCAGCAGCTTGGGAGGGGACTTCGGCTACACCTTC.

The chain links TRBV9 to TRBJ2-1, with D possibly called TRBD1 or TRBD2 (5 bases each). Between the trimmed V and J ends, which lost 1 base and 7 bases, there was a span of 12 bases. The germline V gene has CDR1 SGDLS and CDR2 YYNGEE. The CDR3 contains 14 residues. CDR3 in DNA: TGTGCCAGCAGCGTAAGAGGGGAAGGGAATGAGCAGTTCTTC. It specifies CASSVRGEGNEQFF.

The V call is TRBV7-9, the J call TRBJ1-1, with D possibly TRBD1 on 5 matching bases. Germline V gene lookup returns CDR1 SEHNR and CDR2 FQNEAQ (reference sequence). The CDR3 runs to 15 residues. The germline V and J ends were trimmed by 6 bases and 6 bases, with 20 bases remaining between them. CDR3 amino acids: CASSRGSLLMAEAFF. CDR3 bases: TGTGCCAGCAGTCGGGGGTCCCTTTTGATGGCTGAAGCTTTCTTT.

This sequence joins TRBV2 and TRBJ1-1; no firm D call. The ends were cut back, 10 bases at V and 2 bases at J, with 14 bases in the middle. The germline V gene has CDR1 SNHLY and CDR2 FYNNEI. The CDR3 runs to 13 residues. The CDR3 bases are TGTGCCATCACATTCCCCGCAAACACTGAAGCTTTCTTT. Translating gives CAITFPANTEAFF.

This chain links TRBV6-5 with TRBJ1-2, with 11 bases fitting TRBD1. Per the germline V gene, CDR1 is MNHEY and CDR2 is SVGAGI. The J segment lost 2 bases and the V segment lost 4 bases, leaving 3 bases of the junction unmatched. The CDR3 contains 15 residues. DNA of the CDR3: TGTGCCAGCAGTTCGGGACAGGGGGACAACTATGGCTACACCTTC. Protein sequence: CASSSGQGDNYGYTF.

The CDR3, as DNA: TGCGCCAGCAGCCAAGTAGCTTACACTGAAGCTTTCTTT. Encoded protein: CASSQVAYTEAFF. The J gene is TRBJ1-1, the V gene TRBV4-3, with D uncertain. CDR3 length: 13 amino acids. V lost 1 base and J 3 bases, leaving 6 bases between the germline ends. CDR1 and CDR2 from the germline V gene are LGHNA and YSLEER.

This clone was seen only once. The chain carries TRBV5-6 and TRBJ2-3; tentatively, D is TRBD2 (7 bases). V shed 5 bases and J shed 1 base, with 11 bases lying between them. The germline gives CDR1 SGHDT, CDR2 YYEEEE. CDR3 length: 14 amino acids. The CDR3 region is CASRRGLRTDTQYF. In DNA form, the CDR3 reads TGTGCCAGCAGGCGGGGGCTGCGCACAGATACGCAGTATTTT.

V usage is TRBV6-5 and J usage is TRBJ1-1; 8 bases are a match to TRBD1. This CDR3 is 16 amino acids long. From germline, CDR1 is MNHEY and CDR2 SVGAGI. The J segment lost 1 base and the V segment lost 2 bases, leaving 6 bases of the junction unmatched. The DNA of the CDR3 is TGTGCCAGCAGTTACGATGGGACAGGTTCGAACACTGAAGCTTTCTTT. The encoded protein is CASSYDGTGSNTEAFF.

The chain links TRBV10-2 to TRBJ2-3; unclear D gene. The CDR3 is 14 residues long. CDR1 and CDR2 (germline): WSHSY, SAAADI. The V gene lost 0 bases and the J gene lost 4 bases, with 8 bases spanning the gap. In DNA form, the CDR3 reads TGCGCCAGCAGTGAGTCGACACGGGCAGATACGCAGTATTTT. This sequence encodes CASSESTRADTQYF.

This sequence joins TRBV6-6 and TRBJ1-5, with D uncertain. Per germline, CDR1 MNHNY and CDR2 SVGAGI (reference sequence). Between the trimmed V and J ends, which lost 11 bases and 5 bases, there was a span of 7 bases. CDR3 length equals 10 residues. CDR3 loop: CAARDQPQHF. The CDR3 DNA reads as TGTGCCGCCCGGGATCAGCCCCAGCATTTT.

The V and J genes are TRBV27 and TRBJ1-4; perhaps TRBD1 as D (5 bases). This CDR3 spans 15 amino acids. Germline CDR1 reads MNHEY; CDR2 reads SMNVEV (reference sequence). The V gene lost 3 bases and the J gene lost 3 bases, with 11 bases spanning the gap. The CDR3 DNA follows: TGTGCCAGCAGTTTTCAGGGTGCTGCTAATGAAAAACTGTTTTTT. Translating it yields CASSFQGAANEKLFF.

To note about this clone: Relative to the germline gene, one junction end is altered; a read error may explain this. The chain combines TRBV7-7 with TRBJ1-1; D is undetermined. The CDR3 has 13 amino acids. Per germline, CDR1 SSHAT and CDR2 FNYEAQ (reference sequence). CDR3 sequence: CASSLAENTEAFF. The CDR3 region has the DNA TGTGCTAGCAGCTTGGCGGAGAACACTGAAGCTTTCTTT.

This clone was seen more than once but under ten times. V and J are TRBV5-1 and TRBJ2-2, with no clear D. Germline CDR1 SGHRS, CDR2 YFSETQ. V lost 3 bases and J lost 1, with 10 bases in between. This CDR3 contains 15 residues. DNA for the CDR3: TGCGCCAGCAGCTCCGTGGTGGGGAACACCGGGGAGCTGTTTTTT. Translating it yields CASSSVVGNTGELFF.

This chain links TRBV5-1 with TRBJ2-7; 8 positions match TRBD2. Trimming cost V 3 bases and J 2 bases; bases outside gene matches: 4. CDR1 SGHRS and CDR2 YFSETQ come from the germline V gene. The CDR3 sequence is 14 residues long. The CDR3 reads CASSSEAGAYEQYF. CDR3 nucleotide sequence: TGCGCCAGCAGCTCGGAAGCGGGAGCCTACGAGCAGTACTTC.

The genes are TRBV6-6 and TRBJ1-2; the D is unclear. Germline CDR1 MNHNY, CDR2 SVGAGI (reference sequence). The CDR3 runs to 15 residues. The V end was cut by 6 bases, the J end by 0 bases, with 14 bases between. The CDR3 DNA follows: TGTGCCAGCAGCGACTGGGAGGTATCTAACTATGGCTACACCTTC. Its protein is CASSDWEVSNYGYTF.

V gene TRBV19 combines with J gene TRBJ2-7; D possibly uses TRBD1 or TRBD2 (6 bases each). CDR3 length: 15 amino acids. V was cut by 4 bases and J by 3 bases, with 16 bases left in between. CDR1 is LNHDA and CDR2 is SQIVND in the germline V gene (reference sequence). The CDR3 region has the DNA TGTGCCAGTAGTACCGTAGGGGGGCCCTACTACGAGCAGTACTTC. This encodes CASSTVGGPYYEQYF.

This clone has a handful of counts. CDR3 bases: TGTGCCATCAGTGCGGCGGGAGAGTTCTATGGCTACACCTTC. The encoded protein is CAISAAGEFYGYTF. The gene calls are TRBV10-3 and TRBJ1-2, with no clear D. Germline CDR1 ENHRY, CDR2 SYGVKD. The CDR3 covers 14 residues. Trimming removed 4 bases at V and 4 bases at J, with 13 bases between.

This chain joins TRBV7-2 and TRBJ2-3; possible D gene TRBD1, 6 bases. CDR3 length equals 14 residues. CDR1 and CDR2 from the germline V gene are SGHTA and FQGNSA. Deletions cut 6 bases from V and 2 bases from J, with 12 bases between. CDR3 coding DNA: TGTGCCAGCAGTCAGGACAGCCACACAGATACGCAGTATTTT. Its protein is CASSQDSHTDTQYF.

The chain joins TRBV3-1 (or the pseudogene TRBV3-2) to TRBJ1-1; maybe TRBD1 (6 bases). Trimming removed 10 bases from V and 3 bases from J, with 12 bases in between. The germline V gene has CDR1 LGHDT and CDR2 YNNKEL (reference sequence). The CDR3 is 12 residues long. The CDR3 DNA follows: TGTGCCACCACACAGGGTCACACTGAAGCTTTCTTT. Translating gives CATTQGHTEAFF.

The gene calls are TRBV5-1 and TRBJ2-7; unclear D gene. Trimming removed 2 bases from V and 1 base from J, with 25 bases in between. The CDR3 sequence is 19 residues long. Germline V lookup: CDR1 SGHRS, CDR2 YFSETQ. The CDR3 sequence is CASSFSISGGSPSSYEQYF. The CDR3 nucleotides read TGCGCCAGCAGCTTCAGCATATCGGGTGGGTCACCTTCATCCTACGAGCAGTACTTC.

This chain joins TRBV4-3 and TRBJ2-1; 9 bases match TRBD2. This CDR3 is built from 12 residues. Germline CDR1 and CDR2: LGHNA and YSLEER. V lost 3 bases and J lost 12; bases outside the gene matches: 3. The CDR3 sequence: CASSQEGLAQFF. DNA of the CDR3: TGCGCCAGCAGCCAGGAGGGACTAGCGCAGTTCTTC.

V is TRBV6-2 or TRBV6-3 and J is TRBJ2-6; D call uncertain. CDR1 and CDR2 from the germline V gene are MNHEY and SVGEGT. Trimming took off 5 bases at V and 0 bases at J, with 11 bases between the two ends. This CDR3 is built from 16 residues. CDR3 in amino acids: CASSLWALSGANVLTF. CDR3 DNA: TGTGCCAGCAGTCTATGGGCCCTCTCTGGGGCCAACGTCCTGACTTTC.

V usage is TRBV30 and J usage is TRBJ1-2; no reliable D call. V was pared by 0 bases and J by 4 bases, with 6 bases between. Germline CDR1 GTSNPN, CDR2 SVGIG (reference sequence). The CDR3 length is 12 residues. The CDR3 protein is CAWSVGFYGYTF. The DNA for the CDR3 is TGTGCCTGGAGTGTTGGGTTCTATGGCTACACCTTC.

With respect to this clone: The sample carries other DNA sequences with the same CDR3. The chain uses TRBV19 and TRBJ2-5; TRBD1 matches 10 bases. The CDR3 covers 15 residues. The germline gives CDR1 LNHDA, CDR2 SQIVND (reference sequence). The V segment lost 7 bases and the J segment 5 bases; nucleotides outside the gene matches: 10. The CDR3 DNA sequence: TGTGCCAGTACACAGACAGGGGGCAGGGGGGAGACCCAGTACTTC. Translating gives CASTQTGGRGETQYF. Variable domain in full (rest from reference TRBV19 and TRBJ2-5): DGGITQSPKYLFRKEGQNVTLSCEQNLNHDAMYWYRQDPGQGLRLIYYSQIVNDFQKGDIAEGYSVSREKKESFPLTVTSAQKNPTAFYLCASTQTGGRGETQYFGPGTRLLVL.

V is TRBV6-2 or TRBV6-3 and J is TRBJ2-2; D is ambiguous. The J call could be wrong; TRBJ1-3 is a better fit for the DNA end. CDR1 is MNHEY and CDR2 is SVGEGT in the germline V gene. The CDR3 extends over 11 amino acids. CDR3 nucleotide sequence: TGTGCCAGCAGTCCCCGGAACACCATATATTTT. Amino acids: CASSPRNTIYF.

CDR3 residues: CASSLGAGVPDQETQYF. For the CDR3, the DNA is TGTGCCAGCAGCTTAGGAGCGGGGGTCCCCGACCAAGAGACCCAGTACTTC. The chain uses TRBV5-4 and TRBJ2-5, with 8 bases identical to TRBD2. J was trimmed by 0 bases and V by 2 bases; bases with no gene match: 9. Germline lookup yields CDR1 SGHNT and CDR2 YYREEE (reference sequence). The CDR3 covers 17 residues.